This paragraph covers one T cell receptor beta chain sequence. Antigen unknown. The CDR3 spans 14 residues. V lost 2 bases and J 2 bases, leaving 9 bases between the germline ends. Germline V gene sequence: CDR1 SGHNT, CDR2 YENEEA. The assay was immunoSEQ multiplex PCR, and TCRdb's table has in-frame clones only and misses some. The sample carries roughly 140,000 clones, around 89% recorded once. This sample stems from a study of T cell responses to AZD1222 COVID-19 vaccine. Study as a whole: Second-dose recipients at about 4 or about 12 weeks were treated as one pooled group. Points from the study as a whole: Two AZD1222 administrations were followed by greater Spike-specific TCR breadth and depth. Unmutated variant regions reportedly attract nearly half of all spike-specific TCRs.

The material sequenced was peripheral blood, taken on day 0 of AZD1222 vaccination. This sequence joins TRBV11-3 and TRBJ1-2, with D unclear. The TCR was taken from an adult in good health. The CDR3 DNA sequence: TGTGCCAGCAGCTTAAGTGGCGCGAACTATGGCTACACCTTC. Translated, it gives CASSLSGANYGYTF.